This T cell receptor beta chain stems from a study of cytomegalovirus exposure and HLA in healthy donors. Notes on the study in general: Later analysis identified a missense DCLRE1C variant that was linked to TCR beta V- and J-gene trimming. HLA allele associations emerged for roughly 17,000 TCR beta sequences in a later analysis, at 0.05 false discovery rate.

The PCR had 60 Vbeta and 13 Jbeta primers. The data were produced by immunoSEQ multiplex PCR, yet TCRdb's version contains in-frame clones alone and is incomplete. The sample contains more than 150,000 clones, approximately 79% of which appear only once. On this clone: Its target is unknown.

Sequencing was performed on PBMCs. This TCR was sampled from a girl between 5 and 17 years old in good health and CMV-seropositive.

For the CDR3, the DNA is TGTGCCAGCAGTTTGGGCAACCCGACGGACACCGGGGAGCTGTTTTTT. As protein: CASSLGNPTDTGELFF. The chain is built from TRBV9 and TRBJ2-2; D is ambiguous. This CDR3 is built from 16 residues. Between the trimmed V and J ends, which lost 5 bases and 3 bases, there was a span of 17 bases. CDR1 SGDLS and CDR2 YYNGEE come from the germline V gene.